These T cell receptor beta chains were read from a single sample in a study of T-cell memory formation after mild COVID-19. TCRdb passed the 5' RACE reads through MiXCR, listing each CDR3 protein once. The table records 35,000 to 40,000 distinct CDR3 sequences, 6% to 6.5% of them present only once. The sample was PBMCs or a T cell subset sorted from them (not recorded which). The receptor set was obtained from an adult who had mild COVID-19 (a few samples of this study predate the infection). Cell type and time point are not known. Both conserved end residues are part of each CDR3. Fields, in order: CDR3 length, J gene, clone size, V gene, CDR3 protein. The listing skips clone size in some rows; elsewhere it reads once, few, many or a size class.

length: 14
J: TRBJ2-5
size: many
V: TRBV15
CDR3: CATSRDWGRETQYF

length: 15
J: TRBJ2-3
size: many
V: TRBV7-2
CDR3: CASSFEGLSTDTQYF

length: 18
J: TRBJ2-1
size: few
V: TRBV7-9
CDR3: CASSPTRGASSSYNEQFF

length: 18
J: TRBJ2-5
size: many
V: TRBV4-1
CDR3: CASSQDGLAGGRGVTQYF

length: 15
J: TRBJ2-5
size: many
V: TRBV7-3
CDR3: CASSLTGGALMSLYF

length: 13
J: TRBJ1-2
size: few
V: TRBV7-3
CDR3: CASSLEYGSGYTF

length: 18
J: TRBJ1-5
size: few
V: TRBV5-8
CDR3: CASSLGTGGRRSNQPQHF

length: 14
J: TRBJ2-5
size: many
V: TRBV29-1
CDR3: CSVARQVIQETQYF

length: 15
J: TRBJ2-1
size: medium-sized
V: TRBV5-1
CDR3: CASSPPEGGPNEQFF

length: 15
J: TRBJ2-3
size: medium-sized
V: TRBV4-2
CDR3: CASSQAGYSTDTQYF

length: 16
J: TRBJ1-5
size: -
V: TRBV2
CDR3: CASSEARNRLNQPQHF

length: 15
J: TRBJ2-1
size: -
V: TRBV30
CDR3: CAWSTGTSGYNEQFF

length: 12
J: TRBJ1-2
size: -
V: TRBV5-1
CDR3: CASSESSYGYTF

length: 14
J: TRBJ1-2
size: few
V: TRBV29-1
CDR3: CSVTPDRVNYGYTF

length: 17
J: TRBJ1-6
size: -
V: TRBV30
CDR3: CAWNHILRSRSDSPLHF

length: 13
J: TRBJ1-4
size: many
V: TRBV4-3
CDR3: CASSPGFNEKLFF

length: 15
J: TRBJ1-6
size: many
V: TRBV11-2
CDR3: CASSTPEGGNSPLHF

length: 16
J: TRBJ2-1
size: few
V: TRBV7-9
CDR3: CASSLGPGRGYNEQFF

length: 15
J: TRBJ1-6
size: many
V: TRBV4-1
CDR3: CASSQDRAGRTPLHF

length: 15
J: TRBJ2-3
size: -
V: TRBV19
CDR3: CASSIGQISTDTQYF

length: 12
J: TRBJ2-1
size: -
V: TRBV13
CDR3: CASSPGTLEQFF

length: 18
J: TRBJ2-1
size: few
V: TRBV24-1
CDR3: CATSAWASGLPSYNEQFF

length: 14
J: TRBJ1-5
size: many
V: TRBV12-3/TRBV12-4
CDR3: CASKAGSGGQPQHF

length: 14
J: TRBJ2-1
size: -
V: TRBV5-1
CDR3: CASSLEGGYNEQFF

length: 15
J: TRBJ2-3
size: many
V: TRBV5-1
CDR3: CASSSDRVMTDTQYF

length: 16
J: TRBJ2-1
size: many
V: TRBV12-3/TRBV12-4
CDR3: CASSGFRDSDYNEQFF

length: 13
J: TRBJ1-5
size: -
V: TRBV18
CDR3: CASSPAARQPQHF

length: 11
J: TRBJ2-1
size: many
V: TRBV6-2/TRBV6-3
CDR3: CASSYRDEQFF

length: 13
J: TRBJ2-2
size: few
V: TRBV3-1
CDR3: CASSQYEIGELFF

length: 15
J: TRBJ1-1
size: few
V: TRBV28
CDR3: CASSSRGGANTEAFF

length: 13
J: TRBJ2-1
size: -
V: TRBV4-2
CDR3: CASSQDLGREQFF

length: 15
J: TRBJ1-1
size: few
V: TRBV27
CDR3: CASSSTPWAGGGAFF

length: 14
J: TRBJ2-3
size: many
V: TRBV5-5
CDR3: CASSLGWGTDTQYF

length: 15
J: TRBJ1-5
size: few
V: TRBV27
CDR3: CASSLSRQGRQPQHF

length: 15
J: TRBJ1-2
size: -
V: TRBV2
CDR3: CASRESGQDVRGYTF

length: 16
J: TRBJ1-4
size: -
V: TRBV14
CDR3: CASSQEIWQKNEKLFF

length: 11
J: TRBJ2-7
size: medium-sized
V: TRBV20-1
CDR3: CSAERSYEQYF

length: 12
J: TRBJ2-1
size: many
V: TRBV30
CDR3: CAWSGSGIEQFF

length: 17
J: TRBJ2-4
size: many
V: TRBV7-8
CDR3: CASSPLTGDLAKNIQYF

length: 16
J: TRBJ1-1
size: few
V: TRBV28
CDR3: CASSLEAGDWNTEAFF

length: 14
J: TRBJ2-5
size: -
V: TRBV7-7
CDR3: CASSLMGGRETQYF

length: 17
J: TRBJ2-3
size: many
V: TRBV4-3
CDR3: CASSQNPRGARTDTQYF

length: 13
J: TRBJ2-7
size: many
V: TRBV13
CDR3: CASSSGPTYEQYF

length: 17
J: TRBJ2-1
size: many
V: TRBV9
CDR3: CASSLPTGGGPNNEQFF

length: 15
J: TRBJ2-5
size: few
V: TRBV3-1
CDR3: CASSQVSGGGETQYF

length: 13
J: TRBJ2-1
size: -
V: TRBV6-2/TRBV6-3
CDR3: CASSQDWQREQFF

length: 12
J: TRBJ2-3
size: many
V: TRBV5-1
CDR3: CASSPPDDTQYF

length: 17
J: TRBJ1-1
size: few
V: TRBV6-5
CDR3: CASSLLPLDRGNTEAFF

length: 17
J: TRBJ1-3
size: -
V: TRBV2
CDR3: CASSSGTLGFSGNTIYF

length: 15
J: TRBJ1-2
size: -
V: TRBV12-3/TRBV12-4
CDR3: CASSLSPGVSYGYTF